The present TCR beta chain was sequenced within a study of blood T cell repertoires in COVID-19. Trimming at V came to 5 bases and at J to 2 bases, leaving 3 bases not matched to a gene. CDR3 length: 13 amino acids. In germline, CDR1 is SGHTA, CDR2 FQGNSA. This table comes from immunoSEQ multiplex PCR, and its TCRdb copy is limited to in-frame clones, with some not included. Of 200,000 to 300,000 clones listed, about 85% are singletons. This clone was recorded only once. The chain recombines TRBV7-2 with TRBJ2-7; 7 bases agree with TRBD1. Sequencing used peripheral blood. This receptor was obtained from a man in his 60s who had recovered from COVID-19. CDR3 in DNA: TGTGCCAGCAGCAGGACAGGTCCCTACGAGCAGTACTTC. This encodes CASSRTGPYEQYF. The full variable domain, completed using reference TRBV7-2 and TRBJ2-7, is GAGVSQSPSNKVTEKGKDVELRCDPISGHTALYWYRQSLGQGLEFLIYFQGNSAPDKSGLPSDRFSAERTGGSVSTLTIQRTQQEDSAVYLCASSRTGPYEQYFGPGTRLTVT.